These T cell receptor beta chains were read from a single sample in a study of cytomegalovirus exposure and HLA in healthy donors. The method was immunoSEQ multiplex PCR; TCRdb's version includes in-frame clones alone and lacks a portion of them. The sample lists roughly 100,000 clones, roughly four fifths occurring once. The sequencing input was PBMCs. The receptors originated from a man aged 35 to 55 in good health and CMV-seronegative. CDR3s include the opening cysteine and the closing phenylalanine or tryptophan.

CASSQSGDQPQHF | TRBV5-4
CASSSTGTSGIVGEQFF | TRBV5-6
CAISRTGTANTGELFF | TRBV10-3
CASSIRGDQPQHF | TRBV19
CASSQTGEIYNEQFF | TRBV16
CASSRDRGTYEQYF | TRBV5-1
CASSTWTSGETETQYF | TRBV7-9
CASRSRTGGETQYF | TRBV2
CASSPTGGNEQFF | TRBV18
CASSPLQGAIKNIQYF | TRBV28
CASSPPGTEETQYF | TRBV7-9
CASSLSWDRVRLANYGYTF | TRBV27
CSSSQGETYEQYF | TRBV7-9
CAWSSQGLPDTQYF | TRBV30
CASSPGVVSGETQYF | TRBV27
CANYPRDPNRADTQYF | TRBV25-1
CASSYQDTYYEQYF | TRBV6-5
CASSLQTGDTGELFF | TRBV5-1
CASSQALAGGSYEQYF | TRBV4-1
CASSSSTQQGPNTEAFF | TRBV5-4
CASSPGYNEQFF | TRBV6-5
CASSLRPGSGNTIYF | TRBV5-1